The present T cell receptor (beta chain) was sequenced within a study of blood T cell repertoires in COVID-19. Study-wide context: Sites across the United States, Italy and Spain contributed samples from acute and convalescent COVID-19.

Participants were aged about 18 to 90 years, lived in roughly 25 US areas, and enrolled virtually. Donors were grouped by their self-reported clinical history. In the authors' workflow: Amplifying reference gene primers gave estimates of nucleated cell counts. Sequenced by immunoSEQ multiplex PCR; TCRdb stores in-frame clones only, minus some. The D gene and trimming were derived from the DNA, and the V and J assignments and clone size from that table. The data contain about 130,000 clones, 86% of them seen just once; the ten biggest clones take up roughly 2.2%. This CDR3 has 15 amino acids. Trimming removed 5 bases at V and 7 bases at J, with 15 bases between. Per germline, CDR1 SNHLY and CDR2 FYNNEI.

Sequenced: PBMCs or T cells enriched from blood (not recorded which). The receptor's source is a woman between 45 and 60 years old who had recovered from COVID-19. The chain couples TRBV2 to TRBJ1-6; perhaps TRBD1 as D (6 bases). DNA of the CDR3: TGTGCCAGCAGTAAATCCGACAGGTCGAATTCACCCCTCCACTTT. It specifies CASSKSDRSNSPLHF.